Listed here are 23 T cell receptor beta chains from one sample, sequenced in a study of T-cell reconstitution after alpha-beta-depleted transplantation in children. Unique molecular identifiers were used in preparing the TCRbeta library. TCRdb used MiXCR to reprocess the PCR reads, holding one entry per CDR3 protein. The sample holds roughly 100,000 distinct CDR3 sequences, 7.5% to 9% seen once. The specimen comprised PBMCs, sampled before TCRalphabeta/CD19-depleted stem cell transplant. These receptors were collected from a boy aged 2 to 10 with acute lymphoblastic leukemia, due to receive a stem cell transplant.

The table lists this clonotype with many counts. The CDR3 reads CASTIGGKQFF. DNA for the CDR3: TGTGCCAGCACCATCGGTGGGAAACAGTTCTTC. The chain carries TRBV5-6 and TRBJ2-1, with D unresolved. Trimming pared 6 bases from V and 13 bases from J, leaving 14 bases between. Germline V gives CDR1 SGHDT, CDR2 YYEEEE. This CDR3 spans 11 amino acids.

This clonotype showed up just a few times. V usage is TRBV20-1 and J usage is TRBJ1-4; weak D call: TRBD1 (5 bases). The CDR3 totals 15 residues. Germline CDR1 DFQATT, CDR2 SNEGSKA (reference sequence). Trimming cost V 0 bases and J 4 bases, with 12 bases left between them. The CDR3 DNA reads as TGCAGTGCTAGAGAAATAGGCAGGGTTAATGAAAAACTGTTTTTT. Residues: CSAREIGRVNEKLFF.

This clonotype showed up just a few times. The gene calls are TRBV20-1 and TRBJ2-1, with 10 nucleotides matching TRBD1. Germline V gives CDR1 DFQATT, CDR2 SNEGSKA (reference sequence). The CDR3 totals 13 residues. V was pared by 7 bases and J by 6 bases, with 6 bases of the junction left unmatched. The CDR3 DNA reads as TGCAGTGTCACGACAGGGGGCCGCAATGAGCAGTTCTTC. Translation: CSVTTGGRNEQFF.

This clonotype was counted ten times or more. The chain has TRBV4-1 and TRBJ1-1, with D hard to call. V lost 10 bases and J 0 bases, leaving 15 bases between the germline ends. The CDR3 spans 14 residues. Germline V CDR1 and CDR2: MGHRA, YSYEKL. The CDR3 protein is CATSTQFMNTEAFF. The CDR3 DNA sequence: TGCGCCACCTCGACACAATTCATGAACACTGAAGCTTTCTTT.

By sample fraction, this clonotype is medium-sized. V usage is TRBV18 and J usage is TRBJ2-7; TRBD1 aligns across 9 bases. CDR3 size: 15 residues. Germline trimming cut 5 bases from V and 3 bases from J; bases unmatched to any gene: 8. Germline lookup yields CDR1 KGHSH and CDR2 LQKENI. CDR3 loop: CASSAPGQGHYEQYF. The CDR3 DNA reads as TGTGCCAGCTCAGCTCCGGGACAGGGCCACTACGAGCAGTACTTC. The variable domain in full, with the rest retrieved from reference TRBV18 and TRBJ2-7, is NAGVMQNPRHLVRRRGQEARLRCSPMKGHSHVYWYRQLPEEGLKFMVYLQKENIIDESGMPKERFSAEFPKEGPSILRIQQVVRGDSAAYFCASSAPGQGHYEQYFGPGTRLTVT.

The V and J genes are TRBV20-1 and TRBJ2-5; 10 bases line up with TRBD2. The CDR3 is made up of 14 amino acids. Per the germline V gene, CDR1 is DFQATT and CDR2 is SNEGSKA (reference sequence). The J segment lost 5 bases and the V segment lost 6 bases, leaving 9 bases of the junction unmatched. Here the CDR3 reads CSANLAGVEETQYF. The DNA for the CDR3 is TGCAGTGCAAACCTAGCGGGGGTAGAGGAGACCCAGTACTTC.

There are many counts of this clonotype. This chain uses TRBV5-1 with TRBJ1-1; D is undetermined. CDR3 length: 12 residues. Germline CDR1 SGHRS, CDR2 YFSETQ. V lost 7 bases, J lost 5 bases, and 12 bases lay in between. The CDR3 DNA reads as TGCGCCAGCTCCAATTACCTAACTGAAGCTTTCTTT. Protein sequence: CASSNYLTEAFF.

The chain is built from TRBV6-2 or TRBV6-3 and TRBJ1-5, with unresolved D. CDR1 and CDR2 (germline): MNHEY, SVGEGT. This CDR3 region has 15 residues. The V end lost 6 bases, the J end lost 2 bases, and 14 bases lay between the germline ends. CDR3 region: CASRFPGLGNQPQHF. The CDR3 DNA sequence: TGTGCCAGCAGATTTCCCGGGCTGGGCAATCAGCCCCAGCATTTT.

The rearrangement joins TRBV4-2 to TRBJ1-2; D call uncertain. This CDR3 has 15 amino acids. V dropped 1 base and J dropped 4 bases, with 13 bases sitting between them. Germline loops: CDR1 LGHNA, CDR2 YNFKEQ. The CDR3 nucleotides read TGTGCCAGCAGCCAAGTTGACCAGACCCTCTATGGCTACACCTTC. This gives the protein CASSQVDQTLYGYTF.

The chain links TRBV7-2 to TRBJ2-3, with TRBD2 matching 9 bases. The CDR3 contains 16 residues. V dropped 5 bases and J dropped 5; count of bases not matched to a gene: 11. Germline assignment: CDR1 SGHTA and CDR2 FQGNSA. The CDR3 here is CASSPPVAGGRDTQYF. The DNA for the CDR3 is TGTGCCAGCAGCCCCCCTGTGGCGGGGGGGAGAGATACGCAGTATTTT.

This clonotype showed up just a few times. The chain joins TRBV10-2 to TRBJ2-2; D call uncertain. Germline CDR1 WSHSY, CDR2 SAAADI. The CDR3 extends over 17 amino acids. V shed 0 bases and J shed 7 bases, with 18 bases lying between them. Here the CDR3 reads CASSESLHLGLDGELFF. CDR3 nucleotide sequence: TGCGCCAGCAGTGAGTCCCTTCATCTGGGGTTAGACGGGGAGCTGTTTTTT.

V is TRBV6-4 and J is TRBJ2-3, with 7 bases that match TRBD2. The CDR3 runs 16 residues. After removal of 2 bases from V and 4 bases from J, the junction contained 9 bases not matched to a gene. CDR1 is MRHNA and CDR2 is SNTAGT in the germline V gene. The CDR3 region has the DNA TGTGCCAGCAGTGACGAGTCAGGTGGGGGGGCAGATACGCAGTATTTT. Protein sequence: CASSDESGGGADTQYF.

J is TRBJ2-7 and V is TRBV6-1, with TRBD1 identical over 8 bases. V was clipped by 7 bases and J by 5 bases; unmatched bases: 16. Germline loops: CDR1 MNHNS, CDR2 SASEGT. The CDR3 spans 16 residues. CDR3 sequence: CASTPLSGQGIHEQYF. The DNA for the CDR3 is TGTGCCAGCACGCCCCTCTCCGGACAGGGAATCCACGAGCAGTACTTC.

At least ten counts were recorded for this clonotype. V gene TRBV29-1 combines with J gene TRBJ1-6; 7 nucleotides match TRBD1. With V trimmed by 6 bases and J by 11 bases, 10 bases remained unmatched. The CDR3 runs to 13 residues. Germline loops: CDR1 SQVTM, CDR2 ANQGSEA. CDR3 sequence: CSVADRVGAPLHF. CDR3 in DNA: TGCAGCGTGGCAGACAGGGTCGGGGCACCCCTCCACTTT.

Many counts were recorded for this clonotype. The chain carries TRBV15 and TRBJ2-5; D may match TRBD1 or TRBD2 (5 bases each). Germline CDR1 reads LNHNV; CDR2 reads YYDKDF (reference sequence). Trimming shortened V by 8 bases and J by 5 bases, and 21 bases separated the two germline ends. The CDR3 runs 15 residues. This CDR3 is CATSRDAGLGETQYF. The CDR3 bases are TGTGCCACCTCCCGGGACGCAGGGCTCGGGGAGACCCAGTACTTC.

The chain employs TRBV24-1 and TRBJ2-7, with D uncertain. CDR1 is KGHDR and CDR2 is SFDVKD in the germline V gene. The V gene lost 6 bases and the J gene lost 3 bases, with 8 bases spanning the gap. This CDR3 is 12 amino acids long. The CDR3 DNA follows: TGTGCCACCAGTAAATCGGACTACGAGCAGTACTTC. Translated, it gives CATSKSDYEQYF.

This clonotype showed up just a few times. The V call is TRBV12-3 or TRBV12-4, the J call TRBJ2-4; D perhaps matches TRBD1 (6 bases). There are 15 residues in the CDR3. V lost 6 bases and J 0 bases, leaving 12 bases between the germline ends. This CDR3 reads CASSYRELAKNIQYF. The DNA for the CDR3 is TGTGCCAGCAGCTACAGGGAGCTAGCCAAAAACATTCAGTACTTC.

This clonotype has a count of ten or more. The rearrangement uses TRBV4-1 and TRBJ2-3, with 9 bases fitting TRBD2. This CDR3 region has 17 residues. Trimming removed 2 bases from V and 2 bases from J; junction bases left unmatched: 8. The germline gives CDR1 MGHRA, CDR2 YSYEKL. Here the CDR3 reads CASSQNPSGEYTDTQYF. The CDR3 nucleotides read TGCGCCAGCAGCCAAAACCCTAGCGGGGAATACACAGATACGCAGTATTTT.

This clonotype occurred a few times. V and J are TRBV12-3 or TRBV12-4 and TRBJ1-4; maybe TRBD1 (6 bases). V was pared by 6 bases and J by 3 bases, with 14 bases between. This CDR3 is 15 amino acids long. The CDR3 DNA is TGTGCCAGCAGCCCCTACGACAGGTCTAATGAAAAACTGTTTTTT. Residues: CASSPYDRSNEKLFF.

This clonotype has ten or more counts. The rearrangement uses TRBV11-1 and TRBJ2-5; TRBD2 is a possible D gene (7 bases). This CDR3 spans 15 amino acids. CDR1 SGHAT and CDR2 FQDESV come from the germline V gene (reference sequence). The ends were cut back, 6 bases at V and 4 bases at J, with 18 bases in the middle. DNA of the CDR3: TGTGCCAGCAGAGATTCTCCGGGGGGCCGAGAGACCCAGTACTTC. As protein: CASRDSPGGRETQYF.

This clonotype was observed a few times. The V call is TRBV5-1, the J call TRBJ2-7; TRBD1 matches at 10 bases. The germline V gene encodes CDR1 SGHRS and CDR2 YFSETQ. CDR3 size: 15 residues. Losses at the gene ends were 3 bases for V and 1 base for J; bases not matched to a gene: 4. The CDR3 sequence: CASSWGQGLSYEQYF. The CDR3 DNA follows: TGCGCCAGCAGCTGGGGACAGGGGCTTTCCTACGAGCAGTACTTC.

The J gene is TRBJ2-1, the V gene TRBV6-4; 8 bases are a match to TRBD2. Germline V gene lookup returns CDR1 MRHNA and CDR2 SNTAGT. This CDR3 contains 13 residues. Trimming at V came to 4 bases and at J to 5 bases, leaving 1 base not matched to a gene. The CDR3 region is CASSGTSHNEQFF. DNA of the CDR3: TGTGCCAGCAGTGGGACTAGCCACAATGAGCAGTTCTTC.

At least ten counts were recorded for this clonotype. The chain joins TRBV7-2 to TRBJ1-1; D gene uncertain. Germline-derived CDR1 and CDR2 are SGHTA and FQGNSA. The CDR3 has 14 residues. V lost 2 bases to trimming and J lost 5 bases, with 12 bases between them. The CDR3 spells CASSLPGRRTEAFF. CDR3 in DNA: TGTGCCAGCAGCTTACCGGGTCGGAGGACTGAAGCTTTCTTT. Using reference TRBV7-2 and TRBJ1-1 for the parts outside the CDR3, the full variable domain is GAGVSQSPSNKVTEKGKDVELRCDPISGHTALYWYRQSLGQGLEFLIYFQGNSAPDKSGLPSDRFSAERTGGSVSTLTIQRTQQEDSAVYLCASSLPGRRTEAFFGQGTRLTVV.